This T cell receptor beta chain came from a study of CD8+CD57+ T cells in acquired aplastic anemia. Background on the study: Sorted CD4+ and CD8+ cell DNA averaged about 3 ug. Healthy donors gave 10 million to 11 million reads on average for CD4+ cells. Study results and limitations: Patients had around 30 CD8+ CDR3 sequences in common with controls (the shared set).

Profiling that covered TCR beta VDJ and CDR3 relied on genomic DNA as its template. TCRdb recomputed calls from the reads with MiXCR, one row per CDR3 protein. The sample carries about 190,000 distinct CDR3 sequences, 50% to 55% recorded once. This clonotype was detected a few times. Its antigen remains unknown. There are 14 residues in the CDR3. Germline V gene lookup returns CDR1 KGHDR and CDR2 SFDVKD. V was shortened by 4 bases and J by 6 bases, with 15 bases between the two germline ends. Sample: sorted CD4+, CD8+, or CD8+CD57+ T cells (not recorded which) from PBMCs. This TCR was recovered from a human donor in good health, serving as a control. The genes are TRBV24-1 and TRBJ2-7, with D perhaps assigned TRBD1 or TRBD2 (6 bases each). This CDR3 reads CATSDPTGAGEQYF. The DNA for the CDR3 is TGTGCCACCAGTGACCCCACGGGGGCGGGCGAGCAGTACTTC.